This T cell receptor beta chain originates from a study of T cell responses to AZD1222 COVID-19 vaccine. Germline V gene lookup returns CDR1 SEHNR and CDR2 FQNEAQ (reference sequence). V lost 2 bases and J 4 bases, leaving 9 bases between the germline ends. The CDR3 runs to 14 residues. Method: immunoSEQ multiplex PCR; TCRdb's copy keeps in-frame clones and lacks some. The table records some 120,000 clones, more than 85% of them present only once. This clone was seen just once. The V call is TRBV7-9, the J call TRBJ2-1; D gene unclear. The specimen comprised peripheral blood, sampled on day 0 of AZD1222 vaccination. The sequence derives from an adult in good health. CDR3 nucleotides: TGTGCCAGCAGCTTAACGCTAGATTACAATGAGCAGTTCTTC. Protein: CASSLTLDYNEQFF.